This T cell receptor (beta chain) was documented in a study of tumor-infiltrating lymphocytes in primary liver carcinoma. The authors made TCR beta cDNA from around 500 ng total RNA with a constant-region primer. TCR beta libraries came from three nested multiplex PCR rounds using slightly modified ARM-PCR. The first two PCR rounds, roughly 10 cycles each, used TRBV1-TRBV30 forward primers and a C-beta reverse primer. TCRdb independently ran MiXCR on the multiplex PCR reads; one entry per CDR3 protein. The sample lists under 110,000 distinct CDR3 sequences; about 63% were seen once. This clonotype appeared a few times. The junction departs from the called germline gene at one end, perhaps through a read error. Starting material for RNA and DNA co-extraction consisted of 20-30 mg of unsorted bulk tissue. Germline V gene data show CDR1 as SEHNR and CDR2 as FQNEAQ (reference sequence). The CDR3 is made up of 16 amino acids.

The sequencing sample was made of liver tumor tissue from sampling region 2. Subset noted: tumor region T2, inferior pole. This clonotype was sampled from a woman aged 55-69 years with primary liver carcinoma and hepatitis B virus infection. The chain carries TRBV7-9 and TRBJ2-5; TRBD2 matches at 9 bases. The CDR3 DNA reads TGTGCCAGCAGCTCTCTAGCGGGAAGGGACCAAGGGACCCAGTACTTC. This encodes CASSSLAGRDQGTQYF. The entire variable domain, with the rest obtained from reference TRBV7-9 and TRBJ2-5, is as follows: DTGVSQNPRHKITKRGQNVTFRCDPISEHNRLYWYRQTLGQGPEFLTYFQNEAQLEKSRLLSDRFSAERPKGSFSTLEIQRTEQGDSAMYLCASSSLAGRDQGTQYFGPGTRLLVL.